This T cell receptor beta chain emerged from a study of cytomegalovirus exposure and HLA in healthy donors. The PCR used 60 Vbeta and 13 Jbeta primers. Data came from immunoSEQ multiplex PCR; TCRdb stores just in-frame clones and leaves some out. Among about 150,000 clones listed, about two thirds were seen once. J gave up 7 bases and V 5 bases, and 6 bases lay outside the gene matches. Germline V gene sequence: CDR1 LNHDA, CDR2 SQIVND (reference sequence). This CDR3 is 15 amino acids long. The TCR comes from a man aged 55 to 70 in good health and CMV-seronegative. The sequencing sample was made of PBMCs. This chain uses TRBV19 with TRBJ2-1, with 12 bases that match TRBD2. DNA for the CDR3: TGTGCCAGTAGTTGGACTAGCGGGAAGGGAAATGAGCAGTTCTTC. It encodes CASSWTSGKGNEQFF.